The TCR beta chain described here comes from a study of CD4 T cells in relation to SARS-CoV-2 and coronaviruses. Unexposed donor CD4+ T cells date from about 2011-2018, before the COVID-19 pandemic. CD4+ T cells were isolated from the cells after nine to eleven days of culture. Per the germline V gene, CDR1 is SEHNR and CDR2 is FQNEAQ (reference sequence). This CDR3 is 14 amino acids long. Trimming took off 5 bases at V and 3 bases at J, with 13 bases between the two ends. In the case of this clone: Antigen unknown.

The method was immunoSEQ multiplex PCR; TCRdb's version includes in-frame clones alone and lacks a portion of them. The sample shows approximately 20,000 clones, about 81% of them seen only once. This clonotype originated in a human donor in good health. The chain has TRBV7-9 and TRBJ1-1; D is perhaps TRBD1 (5 bases). The sample taken for sequencing was CD4+ T cells from PBMCs, cultured in vitro. This chain's CDR3 is CASSPQDGHTEAFF. In nucleotides, the CDR3 is TGTGCCAGCAGCCCACAGGACGGGCACACTGAAGCTTTCTTT.